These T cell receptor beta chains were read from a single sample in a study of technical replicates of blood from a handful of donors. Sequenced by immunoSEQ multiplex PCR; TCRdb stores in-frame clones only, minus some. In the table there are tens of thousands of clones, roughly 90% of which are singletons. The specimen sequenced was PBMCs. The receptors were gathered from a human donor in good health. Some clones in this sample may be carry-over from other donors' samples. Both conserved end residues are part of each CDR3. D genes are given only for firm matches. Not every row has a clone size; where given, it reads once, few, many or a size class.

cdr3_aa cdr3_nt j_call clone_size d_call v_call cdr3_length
CASSATISGLYEQYF TGTGCCAGCAGTGCCACAATTAGCGGGCTCTACGAGCAGTACTTC TRBJ2-7 NA TRBD2 TRBV6-1 15
CSVGEQGTAQFF TGCAGCGTTGGGGAACAGGGAACAGCGCAGTTCTTC TRBJ2-1 NA NA TRBV29-1 12
CASSLRRAETQYF TGTGCCAGCAGCTTACGCAGGGCCGAGACCCAGTACTTC TRBJ2-5 NA NA TRBV7-3 13
CASSSPPSHGGTQYF TGTGCCAGCAGCTCCCCGCCGAGTCACGGTGGGACCCAGTACTTC TRBJ2-5 NA NA TRBV7-2 15
CASSRGSGGNQPQHF TGTGCCAGTTCTCGAGGGTCGGGGGGCAATCAGCCCCAGCATTTT TRBJ1-5 NA NA TRBV19 15
CASSYGEAGELFF TGTGCCAGCAGTTACGGTGAGGCCGGGGAGCTGTTTTTT TRBJ2-2 NA NA TRBV6-5 13
CASSKAVSGVDEQFF TGCGCCAGCAGCAAAGCGGTCAGCGGTGTCGATGAGCAGTTCTTC TRBJ2-1 once NA TRBV4-1 15
CASSTGLAGTSTDTQYF TGTGCCAGCAGCACAGGACTAGCGGGCACTAGCACAGATACGCAGTATTTT TRBJ2-3 once TRBD2 TRBV7-2 17
CASSQEVKRLAGLAKNIQYF TGCGCCAGCAGCCAAGAAGTAAAAAGGCTAGCGGGGCTAGCCAAAAACATTCAGTACTTC TRBJ2-4 NA TRBD2 TRBV4-1 20
CAISGTEGLAGIRTDTQYF TGTGCCATCAGTGGGACGGAGGGACTAGCGGGAATTCGCACAGATACGCAGTATTTT TRBJ2-3 NA TRBD2 TRBV10-3 19
CASSLTANTEAFF TGTGCCAGCTCGCTGACAGCGAACACTGAAGCTTTCTTT TRBJ1-1 once NA TRBV18 13
CASSLSGNEQFF TGTGCCAGCAGCTTGAGCGGGAATGAGCAGTTCTTC TRBJ2-1 once NA TRBV7-9 12
CASSLGVWASDNSPLHF TGTGCCAGCAGCTTAGGGGTGTGGGCGTCCGACAATTCACCCCTCCACTTT TRBJ1-6 NA NA TRBV7-8 17
CATSRGTGGALYGYTF TGTGCCACCAGCAGGGGAACAGGGGGCGCCCTGTATGGCTACACCTTC TRBJ1-2 NA TRBD1 TRBV15 16
CATSISGVGNQPQHF TGTGCCACCAGCATATCAGGGGTCGGCAATCAGCCCCAGCATTTT TRBJ1-5 NA NA TRBV15 15
CASSPIIDTQYF TGTGCCAGCAGTCCAATCATTGATACGCAGTATTTT TRBJ2-3 NA NA TRBV6-6 12
CASRSGTGNGYTF TGTGCCAGCAGGTCCGGGACAGGGAATGGCTACACCTTC TRBJ1-2 NA TRBD1 TRBV6-5 13
CASTAAGGMNNEQFF TGTGCCAGCACCGCAGCGGGGGGGATGAACAATGAGCAGTTCTTC TRBJ2-1 NA TRBD2 TRBV18 15
CASSGDYNSPLHF TGTGCCAGCAGCGGAGACTATAATTCACCCCTCCACTTT TRBJ1-6 NA NA TRBV2 13
CASSLSWEREAQETQYF TGTGCCAGCAGTTTATCGTGGGAGCGGGAGGCACAAGAGACCCAGTACTTC TRBJ2-5 NA TRBD2 TRBV27 17
CASSLGLAGGLQETQYF TGTGCCAGCAGCCTGGGACTAGCGGGGGGCCTTCAAGAGACCCAGTACTTC TRBJ2-5 once TRBD2 TRBV5-4 17
CASSHGQGSGIGGNQPQHF TGTGCCAGCAGCCACGGACAGGGAAGTGGGATAGGGGGCAATCAGCCCCAGCATTTT TRBJ1-5 NA TRBD1 TRBV5-6 19
CASSGVGTGVPGNQPQHF TGTGCCAGCAGCGGAGTCGGGACAGGGGTTCCCGGCAATCAGCCCCAGCATTTT TRBJ1-5 NA TRBD1 TRBV5-4 18
CASNEPSTGAEAFF TGTGCCAGCAACGAACCCTCGACAGGGGCTGAAGCTTTCTTT TRBJ1-1 NA TRBD1 TRBV28 14
CATLEASGGQKTQYF TGTGCCACACTTGAGGCTAGCGGGGGGCAAAAGACCCAGTACTTC TRBJ2-5 NA TRBD2 TRBV10-3 15
CASSLGWGPGNTIYF TGTGCCAGCAGCTTAGGATGGGGGCCCGGAAACACCATATATTTT TRBJ1-3 NA NA TRBV11-2 15
CASSLAGRQDDEQFF TGTGCCAGCAGCTTAGCGGGCCGACAGGACGATGAGCAGTTCTTC TRBJ2-1 NA NA TRBV7-9 15
CASSATGNGYTF TGTGCCAGCAGTGCGACAGGGAATGGCTACACCTTC TRBJ1-2 once TRBD1 TRBV2 12
CASTDAETQYF TGTGCCAGTACCGATGCGGAGACCCAGTACTTC TRBJ2-5 NA NA TRBV19 11
CASSYDRYTDTQYF TGTGCCAGCAGCTACGACAGGTACACAGATACGCAGTATTTT TRBJ2-3 few NA TRBV7-6 14
CAWSPGQNYEQYF TGTGCCTGGAGTCCCGGACAGAACTACGAGCAGTACTTC TRBJ2-7 NA NA TRBV30 13
CATLDRGRYEQYF TGTGCCACCCTCGACCGGGGGAGGTACGAGCAGTACTTC TRBJ2-7 NA NA TRBV25-1 13
CASSQRLLYEQYF TGTGCCAGCAGCCAACGACTTCTTTACGAGCAGTACTTC TRBJ2-7 NA NA TRBV4-2 13
CAWSRDRGRQETQYF TGTGCCTGGAGCCGGGACAGGGGGCGTCAAGAGACCCAGTACTTC TRBJ2-5 NA TRBD1 TRBV30 15
CASSQGLLFNEQFF TGTGCCAGCAGCCAAGGTCTTTTGTTCAATGAGCAGTTCTTC TRBJ2-1 once NA TRBV14 14